The entry that follows covers one T cell receptor (beta chain) sequence. The entry originates in a study of cytomegalovirus exposure and HLA in healthy donors. The germline V gene has CDR1 SGHTA and CDR2 FQGNSA. The ends were cut back, 2 bases at V and 3 bases at J, with 11 bases in the middle. The length of the CDR3 is 14 residues. PCR employed 60 Vbeta and 13 Jbeta primers. Here immunoSEQ multiplex PCR was the method, and the copy in TCRdb shows in-frame clones only, minus some. The table has about 190,000 clones, roughly 74% seen once. Sequenced: PBMCs. This receptor was taken from a woman in her twenties or thirties in good health and CMV-seropositive. V gene TRBV7-2 combines with J gene TRBJ2-7; perhaps TRBD2 as D (7 bases). The CDR3 DNA sequence: TGTGCCAGCAGCTTAAGGGGAGGGGGCTACGAGCAGTACTTC. It is translated as CASSLRGGGYEQYF.